The T cell receptor (beta chain) under discussion was sequenced for a study of T cell clones after liver transplantation. Study details: TCRbeta sequencing after a pre-transplant mixed lymphocyte reaction identified graft-donor-reactive clones, later tracked in post-transplant blood. Graft-donor-reactive sequences were compared with third-party-reactive TCRbeta sequences from pre-transplant mixed lymphocyte reactions. Study findings and constraints: Conclusions were preliminary, with small, heterogeneous patient groups.

Note on this clone: What it recognizes is unknown.

Looked up from germline, CDR1 is SGHTA and CDR2 is FQGTGA. This CDR3 is 13 amino acids long. Trimming left V 8 bases short and J 1 base short, with 11 bases between. Produced via immunoSEQ multiplex PCR; TCRdb's table is partial and in-frame only. The sample shows about 99,000 clones, more than 75% of them seen only once. Sequences were derived from CD4+ T cells from blood, sampled before liver transplant. V and J are TRBV7-3 and TRBJ1-1; a weak D match, TRBD1 (5 bases). This TCR was sampled from a human donor who received a liver transplant. The CDR3 loop reads CASGIQENTEAFF. The CDR3 DNA is TGTGCCAGCGGGATACAGGAGAACACTGAAGCTTTCTTT.